This T cell receptor (beta chain) was recovered during a study of blood T cell repertoires in COVID-19 (dated by TCRdb to about 2020). Describing the broader study: Collaborator samples came from the United States, Italy and Spain and covered acute and convalescent phases of COVID-19. Sample metadata almost always included a de-identified subject ID, COVID-19 status, age in years and sex. HLA class I and class II types, where available, came from metadata supplied by the sample provider rather than from assay-based typing. The repertoires were released in a freely available public database meant as a resource for research on the immune response to SARS-CoV-2. The prospective study material was composed of cDNA or gDNA derived from T cells, B-cell-depleted T cells, or PBMCs. The dataset comprised deeply sampled blood TCRbeta repertoires from subjects exposed to, actively infected with, or recovered from COVID-19. The samples were drawn from two sources: the first 160 participants of the ongoing ImmuneRACE study, and fewer than 1,500 subjects contributed by 6 global collaborators. The full study reports these points: How much clinical and demographic metadata was included differed by source and by participant, and the metadata was provided uncurated.

Per the germline V gene (reference sequence), LNHDA is the CDR1 and SQIVND is the CDR2. Including cysteine and phenylalanine, the CDR3 has 15 amino acids. Solely the CDR3 DNA is kept, with 45 bases framed from the first base. V ends up 4 bases short and J 5 bases short, with an unmatched junction base count of 6. Notes on this clone: The antigen this receptor binds is unknown. The sample holds no much larger clone one base away, and base qualities are not on file.

Each collaborating institution followed its own protocols to collect whole blood in K2EDTA tubes. For TCRbeta analysis, collaborators shipped samples in one of three forms: frozen whole blood, isolated PBMCs, or DNA extracted from either of those sample types. The immunoSEQ Assay, a bias-controlled multiplex PCR, was used to amplify TCRbeta CDR3 regions from genomic DNA. The study's own analysis went as follows. The number of nucleated cells in each sample was estimated by amplification of reference gene primers within the assay. Sequence reads were collapsed and filtered to measure the absolute abundance of every unique TCRbeta CDR3 rearrangement. For each sample, productive Simpson clonality was calculated as the square root of Simpson's diversity index across productive rearrangements. In TCRdb, the immuneACCESS table is reduced to in-frame sequences with V and J assigned. These tables do not hold every clone; where another copy was compared, an unresolved V gene accounts for under half, and the others remain unexplained. V and J calls and clone size are copied from that table; D and trimming were computed from the DNA. The sample includes roughly 100,000 clones, with 85% observed a single time. The top ten hold roughly 4.2% of the sample.

The rearranged chain carries TRBV19 and TRBJ2-5, with 11 bases matching TRBD2. This receptor was taken from a man between 50 and 59 years old with acute or convalescent COVID-19. Specimen: peripheral blood. The nucleotide sequence reads as follows: TGTGCCAGTAGTAAGATAGCGGGGGGGCAGGAGACCCAGTACTTC. It is translated as CASSKIAGGQETQYF.